This T cell receptor (beta chain) was recorded in a study of Ad26.COV2.S vaccination and SARS-CoV-2 variants. The study's findings and limits: Placebo recipients trailed vaccine recipients in spike-specific TCR breadth.

Profiling relied on immunoSEQ multiplex PCR, and the TCRdb table lists in-frame clones only, not all of them. The sample has a few hundred thousand clones, around nine tenths seen once; the top ten hold 3.5% to 4%. V shed 5 bases and J 1 base; nucleotides not matched to a gene: 8. CDR1 and CDR2 (germline): KGHDR, SFDVKD. The CDR3 spans 17 residues. The treatment denotes: 15 to 20 received Ad26.COV2.S at low or high dose, single or two shots; about five received placebo; per-sample allocation not given. All samples were drawn on day 63, counting from the first vaccine or placebo injection. Of note for this clone: The antigen is not known.

The chain carries TRBV24-1 and TRBJ2-3, with 10 bases fitting TRBD1. Material: peripheral blood, obtained in a trial of Ad26.COV2.S vaccine versus placebo. The TCR comes from a person between 18 and 65 years old who received the Ad26.COV2.S COVID-19 vaccine or a placebo. In DNA form, the CDR3 reads TGTGCCACCAGTGGGGCCGGGACAGGGGCCCGCACAGATACGCAGTATTTT. Encoded protein: CATSGAGTGARTDTQYF.